These 30 T cell receptor beta chains share one sample of origin, sequenced in a study of T cell changes during pregnancy in multiple sclerosis (dated by TCRdb to between 2018 and 2021). The receptor library was made with the immunoSEQ multiplex PCR assay. TCRdb re-hosts the immuneACCESS table, in-frame sequences only. Its copies lack some clones; in the studies checked, an unresolved V gene accounts for under half of them, and the cause for the rest is not known. Across this sample there are about 40,000 clones, with approximately 94% seen only once. The ten largest clones take up approximately 1.8% of the sample. The sample here was peripheral blood, taken in the third trimester of pregnancy. The source of these receptors is a female donor with multiple sclerosis, enrolled in a pregnancy study.

The rearrangement links TRBV5-4 to TRBJ2-1; 12 bases agree with TRBD2. V gave up 0 bases and J gave up 6 bases; unmatched junction bases: 4. The CDR3 totals 16 residues. CDR1 is SGHNT, CDR2 YYREEE, per germline (reference sequence). The DNA for the CDR3 is TGTGCCAGCAGCTTGGAAGAACTAGCGGGGGGCAATGAGCAGTTCTTC. Translation gives CASSLEELAGGNEQFF.

The rearrangement links TRBV29-1 to TRBJ1-1; D gene uncertain. V was cut by 2 bases and J by 8 bases, with 6 bases left in between. This CDR3 is 10 amino acids long. Germline V lookup: CDR1 SQVTM, CDR2 ANQGSEA. The CDR3 DNA follows: TGCAGCGTTGAACTATTCGAAGCTTTCTTT. Protein: CSVELFEAFF.

The CDR3 is CAISGQGTDTQYF. As DNA, the CDR3 is TGTGCCATCAGTGGGCAGGGCACAGATACGCAGTATTTT. The gene calls are TRBV10-3 and TRBJ2-3; D not certain. CDR1 is ENHRY and CDR2 is SYGVKD in the germline V gene. Trimming took off 4 bases at V and 1 base at J, with 6 bases between the two ends. The CDR3 has 13 residues.

The table lists this clone with a count of one. The V call is TRBV4-2, the J call TRBJ2-1; a possible D gene is TRBD1 (6 bases). The CDR3 runs to 12 residues. Germline CDR1 LGHNA, CDR2 YNFKEQ. V lost 4 bases and J lost 7, with 8 bases in between. DNA of the CDR3: TGTGCCAGCAGCCGAAGGGGGAATGAGCAGTTCTTC. This encodes CASSRRGNEQFF.

This chain's CDR3 is CASKGRGRYEQYF. The CDR3 region has the DNA TGTGCCAGTAAAGGCAGGGGCAGGTACGAGCAGTACTTC. The V and J genes are TRBV19 and TRBJ2-7; possibly TRBD1 for D (6 bases). The germline V gene encodes CDR1 LNHDA and CDR2 SQIVND (reference sequence). The germline V and J ends were trimmed by 7 bases and 4 bases, with 14 bases remaining between them. The CDR3 loop spans 13 amino acids.

The chain joins TRBV5-6 to TRBJ2-2; 10 bases fit TRBD1. The ends lost 5 bases at V and 6 bases at J; junction bases unmatched: 16. Germline assignment: CDR1 SGHDT and CDR2 YYEEEE. The CDR3 covers 18 residues. In DNA form, the CDR3 reads TGTGCCAGCAGTCTCACGTCCACCGGGACAGGGGTTTCCGGGGAGCTGTTTTTT. The encoded protein is CASSLTSTGTGVSGELFF.

The rearrangement uses TRBV7-9 and TRBJ1-5; maybe TRBD1 (6 bases). CDR1 is SEHNR, CDR2 FQNEAQ, per germline (reference sequence). Between the trimmed V and J ends, which lost 4 bases and 6 bases, there was a span of 22 bases. CDR3 size: 17 residues. The CDR3 loop reads CASSSWTGGLGGQPQHF. For the CDR3, the DNA is TGTGCCAGCAGCTCCTGGACGGGAGGCTTAGGGGGTCAGCCCCAGCATTTT. The full variable domain, in which reference TRBV7-9 and TRBJ1-5 provide the parts outside the CDR3, is DTGVSQNPRHKITKRGQNVTFRCDPISEHNRLYWYRQTLGQGPEFLTYFQNEAQLEKSRLLSDRFSAERPKGSFSTLEIQRTEQGDSAMYLCASSSWTGGLGGQPQHFGDGTRLSIL.

The gene calls are TRBV19 and TRBJ1-1; D not resolved. This CDR3 has 12 amino acids. V lost 4 bases and J 2 bases, leaving 5 bases between the germline ends. Germline V gene sequence: CDR1 LNHDA, CDR2 SQIVND (reference sequence). DNA for the CDR3: TGTGCCAGTAGTACCCTCAACACTGAAGCTTTCTTT. Its translation is CASSTLNTEAFF.

The chain couples TRBV15 to TRBJ2-5; weak D call: TRBD2 (5 bases). Trimming left V 8 bases short and J 4 bases short, with 11 bases between. The CDR3 loop spans 12 amino acids. Per the germline V gene, CDR1 is LNHNV and CDR2 is YYDKDF (reference sequence). In DNA form, the CDR3 reads TGTGCCACCGGCCGGGGTGGAGAGACCCAGTACTTC. Translating it yields CATGRGGETQYF.

The V and J genes are TRBV6-1 and TRBJ2-6, with D uncertain. Per germline, CDR1 MNHNS and CDR2 SASEGT. Trimming pared 5 bases from V and 0 bases from J, leaving 8 bases between. The CDR3 runs to 15 residues. CDR3 nucleotide sequence: TGTGCCAGCAGTACGCAGGACTCTGGGGCCAACGTCCTGACTTTC. Protein sequence: CASSTQDSGANVLTF.

This sequence joins TRBV7-9 and TRBJ2-1, with D perhaps matching TRBD1 (5 bases). CDR1 and CDR2 (germline): SEHNR, FQNEAQ (reference sequence). CDR3 size: 12 residues. V shed 4 bases and J shed 9 bases, with 10 bases lying between them. DNA for the CDR3: TGTGCCAGCAGCTCCATGGGGCCTGAGCAGTTCTTC. It specifies CASSSMGPEQFF.

J is TRBJ2-1 and V is TRBV27; 9 nucleotides match TRBD2. J gave up 0 bases and V 4 bases, and 4 bases lay outside the gene matches. The CDR3 covers 16 residues. Germline V gene lookup returns CDR1 MNHEY and CDR2 SMNVEV (reference sequence). CDR3 coding DNA: TGTGCCAGCAGTTCGTTTAGCGGGAGCTCCTACAATGAGCAGTTCTTC. It specifies CASSSFSGSSYNEQFF.

This chain connects TRBV27 to TRBJ2-3; D is unresolved. This CDR3 spans 15 amino acids. V was cut by 3 bases and J by 0 bases, with 10 bases left in between. Germline-derived CDR1 and CDR2 are MNHEY and SMNVEV (reference sequence). The CDR3 protein is CASSLSRASTDTQYF. CDR3 nucleotide sequence: TGTGCCAGCAGTTTGTCGAGAGCTAGCACAGATACGCAGTATTTT.

The chain links TRBV7-3 to TRBJ1-5; TRBD1 agrees at 8 bases. V shed 6 bases, J shed 8 bases, and the junction held 6 bases outside the gene matches. The CDR3 covers 13 residues. Germline CDR1 and CDR2: SGHTA and FQGTGA. The CDR3 spells CASSPGGREPQHF. The CDR3 DNA is TGTGCCAGCAGTCCAGGGGGCAGGGAGCCCCAGCATTTT.

V and J are TRBV6-1 and TRBJ1-1, with no clear D. Germline CDR1 reads MNHNS; CDR2 reads SASEGT. V shed 2 bases and J shed 3 bases, with 7 bases lying between them. This CDR3 region has 13 residues. The chain's CDR3 is CASSELRDTEAFF. The DNA of the CDR3 is TGTGCCAGCAGTGAATTGCGGGACACTGAAGCTTTCTTT.

This sequence joins TRBV7-9 and TRBJ2-5; D unclear. The V gene lost 1 base and the J gene lost 1 base, with 10 bases spanning the gap. Germline loops: CDR1 SEHNR, CDR2 FQNEAQ (reference sequence). This CDR3 has 15 residues. The CDR3 spells CASSLGFMAQETQYF. The CDR3 region has the DNA TGTGCCAGCAGCTTAGGTTTTATGGCCCAAGAGACCCAGTACTTC.

J is TRBJ2-7 and V is TRBV19; the D gene is possibly TRBD1 (6 bases). CDR1 LNHDA and CDR2 SQIVND come from the germline V gene (reference sequence). The CDR3 totals 14 residues. The V and J ends lost 10 bases and 1 base respectively, with 17 bases between them. The CDR3 nucleotides are TGTGCCACCATGGACAGCCTAATATCCTACGAGCAGTACTTC. It is translated as CATMDSLISYEQYF.

The chain combines TRBV7-9 with TRBJ2-3, with 10 bases fitting TRBD2. Germline values: CDR1 SEHNR, CDR2 FQNEAQ (reference sequence). The length of the CDR3 is 15 residues. V shed 4 bases and J 1 base; nucleotides not matched to a gene: 2. DNA of the CDR3: TGTGCCAGCAGCTCCCTAGCGGGAGGCACAGATACGCAGTATTTT. Amino acids: CASSSLAGGTDTQYF. Filled out from reference TRBV7-9 and TRBJ2-3, the complete variable domain reads DTGVSQNPRHKITKRGQNVTFRCDPISEHNRLYWYRQTLGQGPEFLTYFQNEAQLEKSRLLSDRFSAERPKGSFSTLEIQRTEQGDSAMYLCASSSLAGGTDTQYFGPGTRLTVL.

V gene TRBV6-1 combines with J gene TRBJ2-3; 8 bases match TRBD2. Trimming removed 4 bases from V and 5 bases from J; junction bases left unmatched: 5. The CDR3 runs to 14 residues. Per germline, CDR1 MNHNS and CDR2 SASEGT. CDR3 sequence: CASSGGGLGDTQYF. As DNA, the CDR3 is TGTGCCAGCAGTGGCGGGGGGCTTGGAGATACGCAGTATTTT.

The chain joins TRBV11-2 to TRBJ2-7; 8 bases map to TRBD2. V was clipped by 3 bases and J by 2 bases; unmatched bases: 6. This CDR3 is 15 amino acids long. Germline CDR1 reads SGHAT; CDR2 reads FQNNGV. The CDR3 is CASSFRREGPYEQYF. DNA of the CDR3: TGTGCCAGCAGCTTCCGACGGGAGGGGCCCTACGAGCAGTACTTC. The variable domain in full, completed from reference TRBV11-2 and TRBJ2-7, reads EAGVAQSPRYKIIEKRQSVAFWCNPISGHATLYWYQQILGQGPKLLIQFQNNGVVDDSQLPKDRFSAERLKGVDSTLKIQPAKLEDSAVYLCASSFRREGPYEQYFGPGTRLTVT.

This sequence joins TRBV6-1 and TRBJ1-5; D is perhaps TRBD1 (6 bases). Germline V gives CDR1 MNHNS, CDR2 SASEGT. The length of the CDR3 is 16 residues. The ends were cut back, 1 base at V and 2 bases at J, with 12 bases in the middle. CDR3 sequence (DNA): TGTGCCAGCAGTGAAGGGACTCAGGGGCGCAATCAGCCCCAGCATTTT. Protein product: CASSEGTQGRNQPQHF.

The CDR3 sequence is CASSRQVLMNTEAFF. For the CDR3, the DNA is TGTGCCAGCAGCAGACAGGTCCTCATGAACACTGAAGCTTTCTTT. The rearrangement joins TRBV7-2 to TRBJ1-1, with D possibly being TRBD1 (6 bases). V was pared by 5 bases and J by 0 bases, with 13 bases between. This CDR3 spans 15 amino acids. Germline V CDR1 and CDR2: SGHTA, FQGNSA.

The chain recombines TRBV6-1 with TRBJ2-3; D not certain. This CDR3 region has 15 residues. V lost 5 bases to trimming and J lost 0 bases, with 12 bases between them. Germline assignment: CDR1 MNHNS and CDR2 SASEGT. CDR3 coding DNA: TGTGCCAGCAGTCCGCCCAGCGAGAGCACAGATACGCAGTATTTT. It specifies CASSPPSESTDTQYF.

This clone was picked up a small number of times. The chain carries TRBV4-1 and TRBJ1-5, with D possibly TRBD1 on 5 matching bases. The length of the CDR3 is 15 residues. Trimming stripped 0 bases from V and 5 bases from J, with 11 bases between. Germline V gene lookup returns CDR1 MGHRA and CDR2 YSYEKL. CDR3: CASSQDGRGYQPQHF. As DNA, the CDR3 is TGCGCCAGCAGCCAAGATGGGAGGGGCTATCAGCCCCAGCATTTT.

The chain employs TRBV30 and TRBJ1-2, with a weak D call TRBD1 (5 bases). V lost 0 bases, J lost 6 bases, and 11 bases lay in between. The germline CDR1 and CDR2 sequences are GTSNPN and SVGIG (reference sequence). The CDR3 totals 13 residues. The CDR3: CAWSVRGVNGYTF. The DNA for the CDR3 is TGTGCCTGGAGTGTACGGGGGGTAAATGGCTACACCTTC.

This chain joins TRBV28 and TRBJ1-1; 8 bases align to TRBD1. Germline assignment: CDR1 MDHEN and CDR2 SYDVKM. Unmatched junction bases numbered 6, after V lost 6 bases and J lost 3 bases. The CDR3 loop spans 14 amino acids. CDR3 loop: CASSQQGGDTEAFF. CDR3 nucleotides: TGTGCCAGCAGCCAACAGGGGGGTGACACTGAAGCTTTCTTT.

The rearrangement joins TRBV7-2 to TRBJ2-1; 8 nucleotides agree with TRBD2. V shed 1 base and J 10 bases; nucleotides not matched to a gene: 12. The CDR3 has 16 residues. CDR1 and CDR2 (germline): SGHTA, FQGNSA. CDR3 nucleotide sequence: TGTGCCAGCAGCTTAGACTGGCGCGGGGGGCTAGGGGAGCAGTTCTTC. Its protein product is CASSLDWRGGLGEQFF.

V and J are TRBV4-2 and TRBJ2-7; 9 nucleotides match TRBD1. The CDR3 runs to 15 residues. Germline-derived CDR1 and CDR2 are LGHNA and YNFKEQ. V was clipped by 0 bases and J by 3 bases; unmatched bases: 3. The CDR3 protein is CASSQDETGGYEQYF. The CDR3 DNA follows: TGTGCCAGCAGCCAAGATGAGACAGGGGGCTACGAGCAGTACTTC.

This chain joins TRBV21-1 and TRBJ2-1; TRBD2 was called by the table and not checked on the DNA. TRBV21-1 is labeled a pseudogene. This CDR3 region has 18 residues. CDR3 DNA: TGTGCCAGCAGCAAAGCAGACGATTGGACTAGCGGGAGTACGAGGGAGTTCTTC. It translates to CASSKADDWTSGSTREFF.

This clone was found once. This sequence joins TRBV5-8 and TRBJ1-4; 11 bases align to TRBD1. CDR3 length equals 16 residues. The V and J ends lost 2 bases and 3 bases, in that order; junction bases with no gene match: 3. Germline lookup yields CDR1 SGHTS and CDR2 YDEGEE. The CDR3 is CASSFGQGAANEKLFF. The DNA of the CDR3 is TGTGCCAGCAGCTTTGGACAGGGGGCTGCTAATGAAAAACTGTTTTTT.